The sequence of this TCR beta chain was determined in a study of PD-1 blockade in classical Hodgkin lymphoma. Method: immunoSEQ multiplex PCR; TCRdb's copy keeps in-frame clones and lacks some. The sample holds tens of thousands of clones, approximately 80% seen once. Concerning this clone: Its antigen is currently unknown.

General observations from the study: While CD8+ TCR diversity did not rise significantly by C4D1, CD4+ TCR diversity did. Repertoires differed for reasons still undefined, possibly disease activity or prior therapy. Among the patients, those starting nivolumab under 1 year after ASCT were excluded.

Time point defined: cycle 4 day 1 (C4D1), after more than five weeks of nivolumab. Patients all relapsed after autologous stem cell transplantation, and there was variation in brentuximab vedotin exposure. Relapsed/refractory classical Hodgkin lymphoma patients had complete, partial or progressive responses. The sample in question was peripheral blood mononuclear cells (PBMCs), obtained before the fourth cycle of nivolumab. This receptor was obtained from a human donor with classical Hodgkin lymphoma.

The CDR3 region has the DNA TGTGCCAGCAGCCAACAGGGAAACTATGGCTACACCTTC. Its protein product is CASSQQGNYGYTF. V is TRBV5-4 and J is TRBJ1-2; the D gene is possibly TRBD1 (6 bases). Germline V gene lookup returns CDR1 SGHNT and CDR2 YYREEE (reference sequence). The CDR3 extends over 13 amino acids. Trimming left V 4 bases short and J 2 bases short, with 9 bases between.